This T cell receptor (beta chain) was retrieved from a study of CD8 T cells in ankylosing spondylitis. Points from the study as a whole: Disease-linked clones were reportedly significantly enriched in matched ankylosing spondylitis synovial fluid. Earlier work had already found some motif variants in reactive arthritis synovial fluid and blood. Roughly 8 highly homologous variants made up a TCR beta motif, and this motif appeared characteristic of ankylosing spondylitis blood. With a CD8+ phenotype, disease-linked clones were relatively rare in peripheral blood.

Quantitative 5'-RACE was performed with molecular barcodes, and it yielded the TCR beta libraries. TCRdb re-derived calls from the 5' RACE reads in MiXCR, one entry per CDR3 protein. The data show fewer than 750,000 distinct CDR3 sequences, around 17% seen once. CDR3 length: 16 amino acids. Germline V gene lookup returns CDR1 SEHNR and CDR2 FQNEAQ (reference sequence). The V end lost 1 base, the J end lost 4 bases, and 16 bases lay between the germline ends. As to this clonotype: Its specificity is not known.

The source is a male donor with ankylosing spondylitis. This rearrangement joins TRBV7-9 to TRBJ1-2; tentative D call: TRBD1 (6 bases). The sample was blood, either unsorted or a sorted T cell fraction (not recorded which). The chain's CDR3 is CASSLGWRQGSYGYTF. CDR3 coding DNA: TGTGCCAGCAGCTTAGGGTGGAGGCAGGGGAGCTATGGCTACACCTTC.